This T cell receptor beta chain emerged from a study of T cells in Graves' hyperthyroidism and ophthalmopathy. Amplification of TCR beta CDR3 regions used RNA as the template. First-round RT-PCR of the TCR CDR3 relied on the HTBI primer set. TCRdb called the multiplex PCR reads again in MiXCR, with one record for every CDR3 protein. The profile shows about 640,000 distinct CDR3 sequences, 20% to 25% of them singletons. Germline assignment: CDR1 SGHDT and CDR2 YYEEEE. Trimming stripped 5 bases from V and 4 bases from J, with 15 bases between. This CDR3 is built from 14 residues. The sample taken for sequencing was blood. This sequence was found in a young man with Graves' ophthalmopathy. The rearrangement uses TRBV5-6 and TRBJ1-1, with D possibly matching TRBD1 (6 bases). Written as DNA, the CDR3 is TGTGCCAGCAGTCCAGGGGTCGCGGTCACTGAAGCTTTCTTT. Protein sequence: CASSPGVAVTEAFF.